A selection of T cell receptor beta chains follows, all from one sample in a study of shared clonotypes between healthy human individuals. TCRdb's copy holds only in-frame clones and misses some; the assay was immunoSEQ multiplex PCR. The sample shows about 580,000 clones, 95% to 98% of them seen only once. What was sequenced was naive CD8+ T cells sorted from blood. The receptors come from a man aged 30 to 39 in good health. Both conserved end residues are part of each CDR3. D genes are given only for firm matches. The listing skips clone size in some rows; elsewhere it reads once, few, many or a size class.

cdr3_length,d_call,j_call,v_call,clone_size,cdr3_aa,cdr3_nt
15,TRBD1,TRBJ1-4,TRBV6-5,.,CASSAFGTANEKLFF,TGTGCCAGCAGTGCGTTTGGGACAGCTAATGAAAAACTGTTTTTT
13,TRBD1,TRBJ2-7,TRBV29-1,.,CSVVGQTSYEQYF,TGCAGCGTTGTGGGACAGACTTCCTACGAGCAGTACTTC
12,.,TRBJ2-3,TRBV9,.,CASSAPPDTQYF,TGTGCCAGCAGCGCCCCGCCGGATACGCAGTATTTT
14,.,TRBJ1-5,TRBV21-1,.,CASSPSSHNQPQHF,TGTGCCAGCAGCCCTTCCTCGCACAATCAGCCCCAGCATTTT
17,.,TRBJ1-5,TRBV2,once,CASSEARAGAKNQPQHF,TGTGCCAGCAGTGAAGCGCGAGCGGGGGCAAAAAATCAGCCCCAGCATTTT
15,TRBD1,TRBJ1-1,TRBV7-9,.,CASSDRGRGYTEAFF,TGTGCCAGCAGCGACAGGGGGCGCGGGTACACTGAAGCTTTCTTT
17,TRBD2,TRBJ2-3,TRBV7-6,.,CASSQRVVAGGTDTQYF,TGTGCCAGCAGCCAACGGGTCGTAGCGGGAGGCACAGATACGCAGTATTTT
14,TRBD1,TRBJ2-1,TRBV4-3,.,CASSHGTGDNEQFF,TGCGCCAGCAGCCACGGGACAGGGGACAATGAGCAGTTCTTC
14,TRBD2,TRBJ2-1,TRBV6-6,.,CASTGTSGNNEQFF,TGTGCCAGCACCGGGACTAGCGGAAACAATGAGCAGTTCTTC
14,.,TRBJ2-7,TRBV7-9,.,CASSLGGVDYEQYF,TGTGCCAGCAGCTTAGGGGGGGTGGACTACGAGCAGTACTTC
14,TRBD1,TRBJ2-5,TRBV27,.,CASSRRGRQETQYF,TGTGCCAGCAGTCGCAGGGGGCGACAAGAGACCCAGTACTTC
14,.,TRBJ2-7,TRBV6-5,.,CASSQLDSSREQYF,TGTGCCAGCAGCCAATTGGACAGCTCTCGCGAGCAGTACTTC
11,.,TRBJ2-7,TRBV6-6,.,CATLKLYEQYF,TGTGCCACTCTCAAACTCTACGAGCAGTACTTC
19,TRBD2,TRBJ2-3,TRBV14,.,CASSLFGTSGSKKTDTQYF,TGTGCCAGCAGCCTCTTCGGGACTAGCGGGAGCAAGAAAACAGATACGCAGTATTTT
12,.,TRBJ1-1,TRBV6-6,.,CASSREYTEAFF,TGTGCCAGCAGCCGAGAGTACACTGAAGCTTTCTTT
17,.,TRBJ1-4,TRBV11-2,.,CASSNEISANKNEKLFF,TGTGCCAGCAGCAATGAGATTTCCGCCAACAAGAATGAAAAACTGTTTTTT
12,.,TRBJ1-1,TRBV29-1,once,CSVPTQNTEAFF,TGCAGCGTACCGACACAGAACACTGAAGCTTTCTTT
14,.,TRBJ1-2,TRBV27,.,CASRGGGANGGYTF,TGTGCCAGCAGAGGAGGGGGTGCAAATGGAGGCTACACCTTC
15,.,TRBJ1-5,TRBV7-2,.,CASSLAVLGDQPQHF,TGTGCCAGCAGCTTAGCCGTTCTGGGAGATCAGCCCCAGCATTTT
13,.,TRBJ2-7,TRBV7-6,.,CASSLTTGAAQYF,TGTGCCAGCAGCTTAACCACTGGGGCGGCGCAGTACTTC
14,.,TRBJ2-7,TRBV4-1,.,CASSHEVTTYEQYF,TGCGCCAGCAGCCATGAGGTCACTACCTACGAGCAGTACTTC
14,.,TRBJ2-1,TRBV2,.,CASSDGLAYNEQFF,TGTGCCAGCAGTGATGGGCTAGCATACAATGAGCAGTTCTTC
15,.,TRBJ2-7,TRBV6-1,.,CASSEDIQTSPSRYF,TGTGCCAGCAGTGAAGATATTCAAACATCCCCCTCGAGGTACTTC
14,.,TRBJ1-2,TRBV9,.,CASSARTARYGYTF,TGTGCCAGCAGCGCCCGGACAGCGCGGTATGGCTACACCTTC
18,TRBD2,TRBJ2-1,TRBV25-1,.,CASSGPSSGRVPYNEQFF,TGTGCCAGCAGTGGGCCCTCAAGCGGGAGGGTCCCCTACAATGAGCAGTTCTTC
14,.,TRBJ1-5,TRBV6-5,.,CASSTAADYQPQHF,TGTGCCAGCAGTACGGCGGCAGATTATCAGCCCCAGCATTTT
14,.,TRBJ2-7,TRBV4-3,.,CASSQVAGSYEQYF,TGCGCCAGCAGCCAAGTCGCGGGCTCCTACGAGCAGTACTTC
15,.,TRBJ2-3,TRBV19,.,CASSIKGGDLDTQYF,TGTGCCAGTAGTATCAAAGGTGGGGATTTGGATACGCAGTATTTT
13,.,TRBJ2-7,TRBV6-5,.,CASSYGGSYEQYF,TGTGCCAGCAGTTACGGGGGCTCCTACGAGCAGTACTTC
14,.,TRBJ2-2,TRBV28,.,CASSPGLYTGELFF,TGTGCCAGCAGCCCCGGACTGTACACCGGGGAGCTGTTTTTT
14,.,TRBJ2-7,TRBV2,.,CASSESGFAYEQYF,TGTGCCAGCAGTGAATCGGGCTTCGCCTACGAGCAGTACTTC
10,.,TRBJ2-1,TRBV29-1,.,CSVRINEQFF,TGCAGCGTTCGCATTAATGAGCAGTTCTTC
16,.,TRBJ2-1,TRBV19,.,CASSRGALTSYNEQFF,TGTGCCAGTTCCAGGGGGGCCCTAACCTCCTACAATGAGCAGTTCTTC
17,.,TRBJ1-3,TRBV18,.,CASSKSGGPRSGNTIYF,TGTGCCAGCTCTAAGTCGGGGGGCCCCCGCTCTGGAAACACCATATATTTT
18,TRBD1,TRBJ1-2,TRBV6-4,.,CASSALRDSERPNYGYTF,TGTGCCAGCAGCGCACTAAGGGACAGCGAACGGCCGAACTATGGCTACACCTTC
15,.,TRBJ1-4,TRBV27,once,CASSLLGGTNEKLFF,TGTGCCAGCAGTTTACTCGGAGGGACTAATGAAAAACTGTTTTTT
15,.,TRBJ2-1,TRBV11-3,.,CASSSPADLYNEQFF,TGTGCCAGCAGCTCCCCAGCGGATCTGTACAATGAGCAGTTCTTC
14,TRBD1,TRBJ2-7,TRBV29-1,.,CSVGGGQGTVEQYF,TGCAGCGTTGGGGGTGGACAGGGGACCGTTGAGCAGTACTTC
15,TRBD1,TRBJ2-7,TRBV9,.,CASSAGQGVSYEQYF,TGTGCCAGCAGCGCCGGACAGGGGGTTTCCTACGAGCAGTACTTC
16,.,TRBJ1-3,TRBV11-2,.,CASSSYGGIAGNTIYF,TGTGCCAGCAGCTCCTATGGGGGGATCGCTGGAAACACCATATATTTT
13,.,TRBJ2-7,TRBV5-5,once,CASSLDMLGEQYF,TGTGCCAGCAGCTTGGACATGCTGGGGGAGCAGTACTTC
13,.,TRBJ2-3,TRBV9,.,CASSVTGTDTQYF,TGTGCCAGCAGCGTTACCGGTACAGATACGCAGTATTTT
14,TRBD1,TRBJ2-7,TRBV27,.,CASSPGQGTYEQYF,TGTGCCAGCAGTCCGGGACAGGGGACCTACGAGCAGTACTTC
15,.,TRBJ1-5,TRBV4-3,.,CASSQDRSSNQPQHF,TGCGCCAGCAGCCAAGATCGCAGTAGCAATCAGCCCCAGCATTTT
17,TRBD2,TRBJ2-1,TRBV7-8,.,CASTGLAALPSYNEQFF,TGTGCCAGCACGGGACTAGCGGCCCTCCCCTCCTACAATGAGCAGTTCTTC
13,.,TRBJ2-5,TRBV6-5,.,CASSYGAGETQYF,TGTGCCAGCAGTTACGGTGCCGGTGAGACCCAGTACTTC
15,TRBD1,TRBJ1-5,TRBV4-1,.,CASSHQGESNQPQHF,TGCGCCAGCAGCCACCAGGGGGAGTCCAATCAGCCCCAGCATTTT
13,.,TRBJ2-7,TRBV5-4,.,CASSFSYSYEQYF,TGTGCCAGCAGCTTTAGTTACTCCTACGAGCAGTACTTC
15,TRBD2,TRBJ2-3,TRBV9,.,CASSVERGSTDTQYF,TGTGCCAGCAGCGTAGAGCGGGGAAGCACAGATACGCAGTATTTT
15,.,TRBJ2-3,TRBV19,.,CASSIWGLSTDTQYF,TGTGCCAGTAGTATATGGGGCCTGAGCACAGATACGCAGTATTTT
15,TRBD1,TRBJ2-2,TRBV19,.,CASSPQGVPTGELFF,TGTGCCAGTAGCCCTCAGGGGGTCCCAACCGGGGAGCTGTTTTTT
17,.,TRBJ2-5,TRBV11-2,.,CASSLAAVADTRGTQYF,TGTGCCAGCAGCTTAGCGGCGGTAGCGGACACCAGGGGGACCCAGTACTTC